The next 11 T cell receptor beta chains were all read from a single sample in a study of Ad26.COV2.S vaccination and SARS-CoV-2 variants. Produced via immunoSEQ multiplex PCR; TCRdb's table is partial and in-frame only. This sample yields about half a million clones, of which approximately 90% are seen a single time; around 1.8% belongs to the top ten. Documented treatment: roughly 20 received Ad26.COV2.S at low or high dose, single or two shots; several received placebo; per-sample allocation not given. The study sampled participants on day 63 after the first vaccine or placebo injection. Sequences were derived from peripheral blood, sampled in a trial of Ad26.COV2.S vaccine versus placebo. The receptors come from a person between 18 and 59 years old who received the Ad26.COV2.S COVID-19 vaccine or a placebo.

This sequence joins TRBV3-1 (or the pseudogene TRBV3-2) and TRBJ1-4, with D perhaps matching TRBD1 (5 bases). Germline loops: CDR1 LGHDT, CDR2 YNNKEL (reference sequence). The V end was cut by 6 bases, the J end by 7 bases, with 12 bases between. The CDR3 is made up of 13 amino acids. Written as DNA, the CDR3 is TGTGCCAGCAGAGACCAGGGAAGTGAAAAACTGTTTTTT. As protein: CASRDQGSEKLFF.

The V call is TRBV11-2, the J call TRBJ2-3; TRBD2 matches 8 bases. This CDR3 contains 16 residues. V lost 2 bases, J lost 6 bases, and 10 bases stayed unmatched. CDR1 is SGHAT and CDR2 is FQNNGV in the germline V gene. CDR3 residues: CASSLIPRSGGDTQYF. CDR3 nucleotide sequence: TGTGCCAGCAGCTTAATTCCCCGGTCGGGAGGGGATACGCAGTATTTT.

This chain joins TRBV7-3 and TRBJ1-6; unclear D gene. The V gene lost 1 base and the J gene lost 5 bases, with 6 bases spanning the gap. Germline CDR1 and CDR2: SGHTA and FQGTGA. This CDR3 contains 14 residues. CDR3 DNA: TGTGCCAGCAGCTTAAAGGGAGATAATTCACCCCTCCACTTT. Its translation: CASSLKGDNSPLHF.

This chain connects TRBV6-5 to TRBJ2-7, with 8 bases aligning to TRBD2. The CDR3 totals 15 residues. Germline values: CDR1 MNHEY, CDR2 SVGAGI. The trim removed 1 base at V and 0 bases at J, leaving 2 bases unmatched. The CDR3 DNA sequence: TGTGCCAGCAGTTACTTAGCGGGGACCTCCTACGAGCAGTACTTC. Translated, it gives CASSYLAGTSYEQYF.

The chain carries TRBV5-5 and TRBJ2-1; no clear D gene. The germline CDR1 and CDR2 sequences are SGHKS and YYEKEE (reference sequence). Trimming took 3 bases from V and 12 from J, leaving 10 bases between them. This CDR3 is built from 11 residues. CDR3 residues: CASSYRGVQFF. CDR3 DNA sequence: TGTGCCAGCAGCTACCGTGGGGTGCAGTTCTTC.

The V call is TRBV6-5, the J call TRBJ1-2; possible D gene TRBD1, 5 bases. The CDR3 totals 14 residues. The V end was cut by 7 bases, the J end by 4 bases, with 16 bases between. From germline, CDR1 is MNHEY and CDR2 SVGAGI. In nucleotides, the CDR3 is TGTGCCAGCACCCCCGTGGGAGGGACCTATGGCTACACCTTC. The encoded protein is CASTPVGGTYGYTF.

The chain recombines TRBV11-2 with TRBJ2-7; TRBD1 matches at 8 bases. With 8 bases clipped from V and 6 bases from J, the junction kept 6 bases outside the gene matches. CDR3 size: 12 residues. CDR1 and CDR2 from the germline V gene are SGHAT and FQNNGV. CDR3 sequence: CASRDRWVEQYF. The CDR3 region has the DNA TGTGCCAGCCGGGACAGGTGGGTCGAGCAGTACTTC. Supplemented by reference TRBV11-2 and TRBJ2-7, the full variable domain reads EAGVAQSPRYKIIEKRQSVAFWCNPISGHATLYWYQQILGQGPKLLIQFQNNGVVDDSQLPKDRFSAERLKGVDSTLKIQPAKLEDSAVYLCASRDRWVEQYFGPGTRLTVT.

This clone was counted only a few times. V usage is TRBV5-4 and J usage is TRBJ1-1; no definite D call. V gave up 2 bases and J gave up 5 bases, with 7 bases separating them. CDR1 and CDR2 from the germline V gene are SGHNT and YYREEE (reference sequence). The length of the CDR3 is 12 residues. CDR3 residues: CASSFGETEAFF. The CDR3 region has the DNA TGTGCCAGCAGCTTCGGGGAGACTGAAGCTTTCTTT. The variable domain in full, completed from reference TRBV5-4 and TRBJ1-1, reads ETGVTQSPTHLIKTRGQQVTLRCSSQSGHNTVSWYQQALGQGPQFIFQYYREEENGRGNFPPRFSGLQFPNYSSELNVNALELDDSALYLCASSFGETEAFFGQGTRLTVV.

A single count supports this clone. The V gene is TRBV2, the J gene TRBJ1-1; D is possibly TRBD1 (6 bases). V shed 5 bases and J shed 3 bases, with 10 bases lying between them. The CDR3 spans 13 residues. Per germline, CDR1 SNHLY and CDR2 FYNNEI. The CDR3 loop reads CASSLGQHTEAFF. The CDR3 coding sequence is TGTGCCAGCAGTCTGGGACAACACACTGAAGCTTTCTTT.

This clone was seen once. This sequence joins TRBV5-5 and TRBJ2-2; no firm D call. CDR1 SGHKS and CDR2 YYEKEE come from the germline V gene (reference sequence). V was pared by 4 bases and J by 7 bases, with 11 bases between. CDR3 length: 13 residues. DNA for the CDR3: TGTGCCAGCAGCCCTGACGGATTCGGGGAGCTGTTTTTT. It specifies CASSPDGFGELFF.

V is TRBV30 and J is TRBJ2-3; D remains ambiguous. The germline gives CDR1 GTSNPN, CDR2 SVGIG (reference sequence). The CDR3 covers 12 residues. The V and J ends lost 2 bases and 0 bases respectively, with 3 bases between them. The CDR3 DNA reads TGTGCCTGGAGTACTAGCACAGATACGCAGTATTTT. Translation: CAWSTSTDTQYF.